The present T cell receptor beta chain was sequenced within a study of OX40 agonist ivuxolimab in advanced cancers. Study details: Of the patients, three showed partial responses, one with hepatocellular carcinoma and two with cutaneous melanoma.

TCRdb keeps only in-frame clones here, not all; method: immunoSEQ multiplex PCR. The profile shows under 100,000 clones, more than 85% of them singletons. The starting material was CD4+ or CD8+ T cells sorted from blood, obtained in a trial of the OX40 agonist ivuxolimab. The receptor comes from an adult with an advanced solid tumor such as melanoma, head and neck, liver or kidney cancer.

CDR3 coding DNA: TGTGCCAGCTCACCAGCGGGCTACACTGAAGCTTTCTTT. Amino acid sequence: CASSPAGYTEAFF. The rearrangement links TRBV18 to TRBJ1-1; D remains unclear. The V end was cut by 2 bases, the J end by 3 bases, with 7 bases between. Per germline, CDR1 KGHSH and CDR2 LQKENI. The CDR3 covers 13 residues.